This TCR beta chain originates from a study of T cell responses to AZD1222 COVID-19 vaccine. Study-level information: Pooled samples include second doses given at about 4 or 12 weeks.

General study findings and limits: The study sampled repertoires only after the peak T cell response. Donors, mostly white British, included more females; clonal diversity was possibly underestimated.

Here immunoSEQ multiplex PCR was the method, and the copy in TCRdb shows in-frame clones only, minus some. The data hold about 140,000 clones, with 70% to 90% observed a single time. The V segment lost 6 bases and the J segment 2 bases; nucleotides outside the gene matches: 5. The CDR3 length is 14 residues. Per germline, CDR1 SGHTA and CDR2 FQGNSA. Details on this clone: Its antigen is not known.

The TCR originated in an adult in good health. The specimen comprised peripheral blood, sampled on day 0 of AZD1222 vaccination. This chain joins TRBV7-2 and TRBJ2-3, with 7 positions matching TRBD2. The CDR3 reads CASSRSGDTDTQYF. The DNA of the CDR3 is TGTGCCAGCAGTCGAAGCGGGGACACAGATACGCAGTATTTT.